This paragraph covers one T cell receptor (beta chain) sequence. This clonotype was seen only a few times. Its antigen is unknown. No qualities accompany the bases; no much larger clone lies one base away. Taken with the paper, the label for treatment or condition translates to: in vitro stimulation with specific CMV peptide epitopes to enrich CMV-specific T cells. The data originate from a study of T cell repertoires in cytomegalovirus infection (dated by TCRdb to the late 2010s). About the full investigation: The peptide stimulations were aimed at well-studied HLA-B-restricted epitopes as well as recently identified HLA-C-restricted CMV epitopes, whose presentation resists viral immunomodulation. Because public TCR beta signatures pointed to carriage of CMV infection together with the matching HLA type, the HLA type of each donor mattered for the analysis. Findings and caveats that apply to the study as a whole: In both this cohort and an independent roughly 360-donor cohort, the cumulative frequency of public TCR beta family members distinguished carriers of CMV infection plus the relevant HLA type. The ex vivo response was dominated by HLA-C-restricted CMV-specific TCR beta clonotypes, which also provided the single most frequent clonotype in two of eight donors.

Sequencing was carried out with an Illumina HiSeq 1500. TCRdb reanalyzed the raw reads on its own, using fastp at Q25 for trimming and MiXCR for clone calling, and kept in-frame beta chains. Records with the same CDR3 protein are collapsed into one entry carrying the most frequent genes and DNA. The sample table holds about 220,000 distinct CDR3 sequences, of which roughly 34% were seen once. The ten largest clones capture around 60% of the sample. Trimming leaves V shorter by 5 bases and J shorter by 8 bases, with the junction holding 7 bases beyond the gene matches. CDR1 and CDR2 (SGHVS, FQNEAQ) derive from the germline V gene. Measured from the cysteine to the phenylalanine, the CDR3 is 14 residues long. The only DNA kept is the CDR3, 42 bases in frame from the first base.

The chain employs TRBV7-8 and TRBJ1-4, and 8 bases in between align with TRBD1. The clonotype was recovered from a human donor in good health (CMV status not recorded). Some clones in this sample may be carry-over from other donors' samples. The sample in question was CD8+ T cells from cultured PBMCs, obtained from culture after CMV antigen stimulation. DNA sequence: TGTGCCAGCAGCCCACGGACAGGGACCGAAAAACTGTTTTTT. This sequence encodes CASSPRTGTEKLFF.